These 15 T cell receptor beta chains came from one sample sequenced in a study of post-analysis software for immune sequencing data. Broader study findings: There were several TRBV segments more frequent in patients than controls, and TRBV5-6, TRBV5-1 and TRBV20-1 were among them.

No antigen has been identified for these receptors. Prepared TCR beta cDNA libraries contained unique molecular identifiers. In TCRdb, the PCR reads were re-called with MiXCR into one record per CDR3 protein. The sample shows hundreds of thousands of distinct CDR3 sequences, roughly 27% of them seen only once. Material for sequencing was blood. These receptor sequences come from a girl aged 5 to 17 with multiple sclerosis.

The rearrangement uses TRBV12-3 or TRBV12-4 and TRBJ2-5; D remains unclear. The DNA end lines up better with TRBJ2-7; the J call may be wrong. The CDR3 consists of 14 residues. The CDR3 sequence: CASSPGHPYVEQYF. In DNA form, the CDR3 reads TGTGCCAGCAGCCCCGGGCACCCGTATGTCGAGCAGTACTTC.

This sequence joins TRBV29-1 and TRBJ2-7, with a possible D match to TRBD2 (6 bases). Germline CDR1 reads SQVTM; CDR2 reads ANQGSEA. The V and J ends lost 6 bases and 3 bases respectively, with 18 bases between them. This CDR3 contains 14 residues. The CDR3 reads CSVKKSLRDYEQYF. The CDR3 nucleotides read TGCAGCGTGAAGAAGAGTCTGCGGGACTACGAGCAGTACTTC.

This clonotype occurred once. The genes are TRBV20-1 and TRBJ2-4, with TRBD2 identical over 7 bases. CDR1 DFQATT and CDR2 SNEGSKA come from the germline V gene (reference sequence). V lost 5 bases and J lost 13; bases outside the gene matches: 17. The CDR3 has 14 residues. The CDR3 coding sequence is TGCAGTGCTCCTCTTCTTGCGGGAGAACATGTCCAGTACTTC. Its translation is CSAPLLAGEHVQYF.

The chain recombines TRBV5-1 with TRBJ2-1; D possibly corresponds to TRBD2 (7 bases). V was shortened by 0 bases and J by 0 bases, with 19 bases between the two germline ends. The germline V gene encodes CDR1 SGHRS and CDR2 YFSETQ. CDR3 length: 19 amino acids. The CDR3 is CASSLALGAGVYSYNEQFF. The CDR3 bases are TGCGCCAGCAGCTTGGCCCTGGGGGCGGGAGTCTACTCCTACAATGAGCAGTTCTTC.

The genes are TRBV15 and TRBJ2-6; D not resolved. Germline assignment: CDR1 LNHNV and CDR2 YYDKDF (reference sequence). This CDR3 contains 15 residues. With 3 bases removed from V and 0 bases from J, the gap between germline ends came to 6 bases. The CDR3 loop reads CATSRDDSGANVLTF. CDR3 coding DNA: TGTGCCACCAGCAGGGACGACTCTGGGGCCAACGTCCTGACTTTC.

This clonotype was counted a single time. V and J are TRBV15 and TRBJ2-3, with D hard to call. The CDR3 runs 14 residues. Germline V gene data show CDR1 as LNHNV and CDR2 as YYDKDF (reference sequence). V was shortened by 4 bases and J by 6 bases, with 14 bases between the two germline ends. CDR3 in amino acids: CATSKDATPDTQYF. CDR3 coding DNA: TGTGCCACCAGCAAAGACGCCACCCCGGATACGCAGTATTTT.

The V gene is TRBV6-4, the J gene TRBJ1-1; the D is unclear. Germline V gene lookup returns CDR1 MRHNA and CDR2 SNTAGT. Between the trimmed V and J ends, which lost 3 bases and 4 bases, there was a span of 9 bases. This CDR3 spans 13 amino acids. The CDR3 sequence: CASSESDPTEAFF. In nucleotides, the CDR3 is TGTGCCAGCAGTGAAAGTGATCCCACTGAAGCTTTCTTT.

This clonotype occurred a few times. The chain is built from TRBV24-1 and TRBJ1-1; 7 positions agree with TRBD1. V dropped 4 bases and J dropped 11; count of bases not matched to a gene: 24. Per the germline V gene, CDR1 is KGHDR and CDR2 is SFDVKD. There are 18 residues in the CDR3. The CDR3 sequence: CATSDPNPDRLRSLSAFF. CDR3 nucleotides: TGTGCCACCAGTGACCCAAACCCGGACAGGTTGCGCTCCTTATCGGCTTTCTTT.

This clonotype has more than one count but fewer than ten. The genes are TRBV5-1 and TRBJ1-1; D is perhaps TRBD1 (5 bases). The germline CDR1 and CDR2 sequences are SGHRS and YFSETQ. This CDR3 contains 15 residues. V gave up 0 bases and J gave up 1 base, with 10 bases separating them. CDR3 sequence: CASSLDRGGNTEAFF. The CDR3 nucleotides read TGCGCCAGCAGCTTGGATCGGGGGGGGAACACTGAAGCTTTCTTT.

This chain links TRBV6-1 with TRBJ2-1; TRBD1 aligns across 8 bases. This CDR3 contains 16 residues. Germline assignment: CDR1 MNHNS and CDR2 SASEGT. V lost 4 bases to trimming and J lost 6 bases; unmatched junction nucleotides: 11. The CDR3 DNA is TGTGCCAGCAGTGGCTACGGACAGGGAGAGCGCAATGAGCAGTTCTTC. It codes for CASSGYGQGERNEQFF.

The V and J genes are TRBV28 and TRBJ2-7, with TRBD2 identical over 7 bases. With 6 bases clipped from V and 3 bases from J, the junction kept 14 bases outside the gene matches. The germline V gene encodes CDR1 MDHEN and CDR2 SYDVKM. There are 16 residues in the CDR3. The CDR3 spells CASRQPGGFGGYEQYF. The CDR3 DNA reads TGTGCCAGCAGGCAACCGGGGGGATTTGGTGGCTACGAGCAGTACTTC.

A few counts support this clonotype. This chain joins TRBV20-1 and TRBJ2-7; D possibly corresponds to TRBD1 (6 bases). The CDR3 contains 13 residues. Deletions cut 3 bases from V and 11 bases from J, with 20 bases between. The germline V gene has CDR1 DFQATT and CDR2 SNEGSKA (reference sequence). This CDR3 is CSASTDSPTEEYF. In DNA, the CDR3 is TGCAGTGCTAGCACGGACAGTCCAACTGAGGAGTACTTC.

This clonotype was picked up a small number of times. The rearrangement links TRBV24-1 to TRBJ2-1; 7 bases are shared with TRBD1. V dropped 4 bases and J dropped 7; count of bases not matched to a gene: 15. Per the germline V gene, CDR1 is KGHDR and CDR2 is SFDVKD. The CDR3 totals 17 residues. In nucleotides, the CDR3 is TGTGCCACCAGTGACCCAAGACAGGGAACCCCTCGTAATGAGCAGTTCTTC. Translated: CATSDPRQGTPRNEQFF.

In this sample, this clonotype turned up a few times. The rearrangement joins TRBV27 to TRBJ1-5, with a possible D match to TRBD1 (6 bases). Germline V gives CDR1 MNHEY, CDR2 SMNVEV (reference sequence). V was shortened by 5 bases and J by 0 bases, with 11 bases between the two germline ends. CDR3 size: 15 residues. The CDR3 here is CASSPPGVSNQPQHF. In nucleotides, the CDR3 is TGTGCCAGCAGTCCCCCAGGGGTTAGCAATCAGCCCCAGCATTTT.

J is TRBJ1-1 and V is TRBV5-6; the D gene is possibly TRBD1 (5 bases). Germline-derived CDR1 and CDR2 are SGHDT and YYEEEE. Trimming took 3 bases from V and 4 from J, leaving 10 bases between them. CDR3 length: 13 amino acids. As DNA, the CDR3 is TGTGCCAGCAGCTGGATTACAGGCACTGAAGCTTTCTTT. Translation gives CASSWITGTEAFF.